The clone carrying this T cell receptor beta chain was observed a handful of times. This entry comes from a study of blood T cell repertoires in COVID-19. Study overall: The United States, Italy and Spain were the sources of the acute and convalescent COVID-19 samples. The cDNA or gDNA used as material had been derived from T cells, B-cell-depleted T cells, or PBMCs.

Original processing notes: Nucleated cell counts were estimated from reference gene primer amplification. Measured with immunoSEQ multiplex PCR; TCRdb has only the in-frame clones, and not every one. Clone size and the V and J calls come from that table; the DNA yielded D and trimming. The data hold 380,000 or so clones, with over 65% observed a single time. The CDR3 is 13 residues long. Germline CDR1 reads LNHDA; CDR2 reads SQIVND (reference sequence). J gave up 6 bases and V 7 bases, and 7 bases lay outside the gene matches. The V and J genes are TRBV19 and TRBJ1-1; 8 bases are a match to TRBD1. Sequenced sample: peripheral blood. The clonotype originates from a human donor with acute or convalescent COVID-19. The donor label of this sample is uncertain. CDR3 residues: CASTPTGAAEAFF. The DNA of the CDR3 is TGTGCCAGTACGCCGACAGGGGCCGCTGAAGCTTTCTTT.